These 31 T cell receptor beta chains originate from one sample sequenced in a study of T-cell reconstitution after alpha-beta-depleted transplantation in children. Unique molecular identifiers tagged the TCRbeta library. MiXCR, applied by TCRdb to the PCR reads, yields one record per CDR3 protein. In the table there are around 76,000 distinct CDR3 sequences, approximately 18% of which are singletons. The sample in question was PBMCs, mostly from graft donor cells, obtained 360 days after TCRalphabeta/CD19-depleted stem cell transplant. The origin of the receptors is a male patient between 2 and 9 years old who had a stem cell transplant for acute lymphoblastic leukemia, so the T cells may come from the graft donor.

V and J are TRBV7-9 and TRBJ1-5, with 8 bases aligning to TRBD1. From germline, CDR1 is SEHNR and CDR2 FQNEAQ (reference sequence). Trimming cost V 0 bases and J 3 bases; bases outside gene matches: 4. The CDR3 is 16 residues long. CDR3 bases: TGTGCCAGCAGCTTAGCGAGGACAGGGAACAATCAGCCCCAGCATTTT. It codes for CASSLARTGNNQPQHF.

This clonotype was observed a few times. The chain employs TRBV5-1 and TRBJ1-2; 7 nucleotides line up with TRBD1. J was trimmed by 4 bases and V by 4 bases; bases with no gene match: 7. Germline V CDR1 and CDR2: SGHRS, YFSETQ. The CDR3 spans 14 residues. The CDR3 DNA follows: TGCGCCAGCAGCCCGGGACAGCACATCTATGGCTACACCTTC. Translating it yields CASSPGQHIYGYTF.

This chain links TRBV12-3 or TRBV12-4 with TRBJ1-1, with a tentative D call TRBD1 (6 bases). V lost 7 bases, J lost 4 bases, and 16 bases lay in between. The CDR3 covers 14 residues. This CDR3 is CASNIVGGGTEAFF. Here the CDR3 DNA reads TGTGCCAGCAATATTGTGGGGGGCGGCACTGAAGCTTTCTTT.

CDR3 amino acids: CASSWLSGRGTDTQYF. The CDR3 DNA sequence: TGTGCCAGCAGTTGGCTTAGCGGGAGGGGCACAGATACGCAGTATTTT. The chain joins TRBV27 to TRBJ2-3; TRBD2 agrees at 11 bases. This CDR3 is built from 16 residues. J lost 1 base, V lost 4 bases, and 4 bases had no gene match. Per germline, CDR1 MNHEY and CDR2 SMNVEV (reference sequence).

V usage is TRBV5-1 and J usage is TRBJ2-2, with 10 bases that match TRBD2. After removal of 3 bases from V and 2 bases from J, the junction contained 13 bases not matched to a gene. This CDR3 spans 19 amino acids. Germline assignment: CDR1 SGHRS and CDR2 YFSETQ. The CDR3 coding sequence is TGCGCCAGCAGCTCATCGCCCTGGGCTAGCGGGAGAAACACCGGGGAGCTGTTTTTT. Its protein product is CASSSSPWASGRNTGELFF. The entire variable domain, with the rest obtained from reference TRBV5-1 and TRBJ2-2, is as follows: KAGVTQTPRYLIKTRGQQVTLSCSPISGHRSVSWYQQTPGQGLQFLFEYFSETQRNKGNFPGRFSGRQFSNSRSEMNVSTLELGDSALYLCASSSSPWASGRNTGELFFGEGSRLTVL.

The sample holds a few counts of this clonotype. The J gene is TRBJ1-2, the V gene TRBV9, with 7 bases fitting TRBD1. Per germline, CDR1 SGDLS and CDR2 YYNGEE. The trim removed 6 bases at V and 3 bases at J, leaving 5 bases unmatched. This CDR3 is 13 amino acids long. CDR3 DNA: TGTGCCAGCAAATCCACAGGGGACTATGGCTACACCTTC. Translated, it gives CASKSTGDYGYTF.

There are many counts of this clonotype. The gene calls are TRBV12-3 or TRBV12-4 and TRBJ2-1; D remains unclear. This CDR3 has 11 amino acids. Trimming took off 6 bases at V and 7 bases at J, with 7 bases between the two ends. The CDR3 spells CASSSLNEQFF. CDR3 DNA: TGTGCCAGCAGCTCCCTAAATGAGCAGTTCTTC.

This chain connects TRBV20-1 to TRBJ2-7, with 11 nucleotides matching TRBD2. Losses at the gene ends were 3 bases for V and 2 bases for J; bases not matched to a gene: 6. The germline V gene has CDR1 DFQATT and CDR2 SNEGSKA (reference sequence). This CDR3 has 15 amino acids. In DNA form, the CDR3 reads TGCAGTGCTAGTGAAACTAGCGGGAGTCCCTACGAGCAGTACTTC. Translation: CSASETSGSPYEQYF.

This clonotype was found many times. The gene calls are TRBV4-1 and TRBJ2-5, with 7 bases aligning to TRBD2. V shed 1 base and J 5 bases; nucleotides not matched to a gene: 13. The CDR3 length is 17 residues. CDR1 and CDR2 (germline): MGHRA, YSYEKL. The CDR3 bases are TGCGCCAGCAGCCAAGGGAGTACTGCGGGAGCCAAGGAGACCCAGTACTTC. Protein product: CASSQGSTAGAKETQYF.

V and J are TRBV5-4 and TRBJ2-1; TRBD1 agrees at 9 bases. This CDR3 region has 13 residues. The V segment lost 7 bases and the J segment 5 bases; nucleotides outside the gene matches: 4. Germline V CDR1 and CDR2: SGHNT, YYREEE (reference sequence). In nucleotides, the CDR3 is TGTGCCAGCCGGGACAGGGAAAACAATGAGCAGTTCTTC. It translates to CASRDRENNEQFF.

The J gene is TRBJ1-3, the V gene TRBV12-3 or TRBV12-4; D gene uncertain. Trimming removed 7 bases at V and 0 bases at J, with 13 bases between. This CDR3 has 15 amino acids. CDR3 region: CASTPLIFSGNTIYF. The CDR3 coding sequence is TGTGCCAGCACCCCACTCATTTTCTCTGGAAACACCATATATTTT.

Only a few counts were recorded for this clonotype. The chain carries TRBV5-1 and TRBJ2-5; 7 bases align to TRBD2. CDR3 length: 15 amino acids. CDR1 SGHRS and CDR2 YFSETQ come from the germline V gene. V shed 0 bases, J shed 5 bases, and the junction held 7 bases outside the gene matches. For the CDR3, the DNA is TGCGCCAGCAGCTTGGTTTCCGGGAGGAGGGAGACCCAGTACTTC. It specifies CASSLVSGRRETQYF. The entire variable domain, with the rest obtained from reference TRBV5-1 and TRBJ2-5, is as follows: KAGVTQTPRYLIKTRGQQVTLSCSPISGHRSVSWYQQTPGQGLQFLFEYFSETQRNKGNFPGRFSGRQFSNSRSEMNVSTLELGDSALYLCASSLVSGRRETQYFGPGTRLLVL.

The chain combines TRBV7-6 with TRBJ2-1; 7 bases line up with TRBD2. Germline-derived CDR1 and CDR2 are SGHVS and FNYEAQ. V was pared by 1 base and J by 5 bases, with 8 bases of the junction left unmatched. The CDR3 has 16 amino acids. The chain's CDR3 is CASSLGLAAAHNEQFF. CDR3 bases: TGTGCCAGCAGCTTAGGCCTAGCGGCGGCCCACAATGAGCAGTTCTTC.

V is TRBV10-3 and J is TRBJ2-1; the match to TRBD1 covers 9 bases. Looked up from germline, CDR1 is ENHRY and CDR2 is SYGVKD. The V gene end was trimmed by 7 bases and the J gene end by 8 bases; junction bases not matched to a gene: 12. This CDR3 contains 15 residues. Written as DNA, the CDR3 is TGTGCCATCAAATGGGGGACAGGGATGGGCGATGAGCAGTTCTTC. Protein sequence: CAIKWGTGMGDEQFF.

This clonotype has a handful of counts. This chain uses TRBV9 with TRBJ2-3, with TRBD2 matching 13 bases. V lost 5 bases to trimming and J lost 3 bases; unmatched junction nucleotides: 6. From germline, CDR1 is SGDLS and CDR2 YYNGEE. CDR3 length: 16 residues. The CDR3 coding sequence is TGTGCCAGCAGACCGGGACTAGCGGGATTGACAGATACGCAGTATTTT. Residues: CASRPGLAGLTDTQYF. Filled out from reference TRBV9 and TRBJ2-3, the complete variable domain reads DSGVTQTPKHLITATGQRVTLRCSPRSGDLSVYWYQQSLDQGLQFLIQYYNGEERAKGNILERFSAQQFPDLHSELNLSSLELGDSALYFCASRPGLAGLTDTQYFGPGTRLTVL.

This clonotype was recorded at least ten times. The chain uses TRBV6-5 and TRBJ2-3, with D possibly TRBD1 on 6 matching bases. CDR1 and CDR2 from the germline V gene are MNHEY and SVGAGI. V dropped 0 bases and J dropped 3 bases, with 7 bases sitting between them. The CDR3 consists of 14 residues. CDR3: CASSYSRGTDTQYF. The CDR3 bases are TGTGCCAGCAGTTACTCGAGGGGGACAGATACGCAGTATTTT.

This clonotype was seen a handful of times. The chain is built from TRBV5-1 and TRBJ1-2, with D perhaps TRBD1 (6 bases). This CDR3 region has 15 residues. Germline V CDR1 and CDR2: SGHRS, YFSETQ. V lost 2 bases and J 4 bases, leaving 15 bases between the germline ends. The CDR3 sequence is CASSFTPGEAYGYTF. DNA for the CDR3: TGCGCCAGCAGCTTTACGCCAGGGGAGGCCTATGGCTACACCTTC.

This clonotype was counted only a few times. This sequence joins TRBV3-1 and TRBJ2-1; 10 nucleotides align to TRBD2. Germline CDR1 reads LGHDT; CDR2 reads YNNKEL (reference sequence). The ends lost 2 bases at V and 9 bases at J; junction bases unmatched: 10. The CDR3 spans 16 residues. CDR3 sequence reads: CASSQSPAGGPVEQFF. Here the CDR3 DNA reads TGTGCCAGCAGCCAAAGCCCAGCGGGAGGGCCGGTTGAGCAGTTCTTC.

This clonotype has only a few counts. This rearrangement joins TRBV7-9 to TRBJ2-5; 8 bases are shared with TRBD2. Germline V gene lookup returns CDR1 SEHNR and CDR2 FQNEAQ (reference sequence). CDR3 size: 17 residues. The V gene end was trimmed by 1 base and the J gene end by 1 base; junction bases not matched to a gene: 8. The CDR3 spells CASSLGAGAPPQETQYF. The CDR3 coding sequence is TGTGCCAGCAGCTTAGGAGCGGGAGCTCCCCCCCAAGAGACCCAGTACTTC. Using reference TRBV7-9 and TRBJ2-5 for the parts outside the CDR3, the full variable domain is DTGVSQNPRHKITKRGQNVTFRCDPISEHNRLYWYRQTLGQGPEFLTYFQNEAQLEKSRLLSDRFSAERPKGSFSTLEIQRTEQGDSAMYLCASSLGAGAPPQETQYFGPGTRLLVL.

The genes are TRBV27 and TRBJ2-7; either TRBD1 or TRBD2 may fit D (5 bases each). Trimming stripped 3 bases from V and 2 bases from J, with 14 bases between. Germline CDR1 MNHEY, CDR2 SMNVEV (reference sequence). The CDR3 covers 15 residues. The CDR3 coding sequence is TGTGCCAGCAGTTTTCTGCCAGGGAGAACCTACGAGCAGTACTTC. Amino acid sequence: CASSFLPGRTYEQYF.

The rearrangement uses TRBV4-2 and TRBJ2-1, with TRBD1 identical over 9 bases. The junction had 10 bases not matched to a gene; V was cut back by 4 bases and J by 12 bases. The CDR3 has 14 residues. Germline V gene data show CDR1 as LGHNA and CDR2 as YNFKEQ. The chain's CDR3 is CASSPPLADRGQFF. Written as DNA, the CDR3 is TGTGCCAGCAGCCCCCCCCTAGCGGACAGGGGGCAGTTCTTC.

The CDR3 bases are TGCGCCAGCAGCTACACAGGGTTCGACGAGCAGTACTTC. This translates into CASSYTGFDEQYF. The V gene is TRBV4-1, the J gene TRBJ2-7; the D gene is possibly TRBD1 (6 bases). The CDR3 length is 13 residues. Germline V gene sequence: CDR1 MGHRA, CDR2 YSYEKL. Trimming took 5 bases from V and 5 from J, leaving 13 bases between them.

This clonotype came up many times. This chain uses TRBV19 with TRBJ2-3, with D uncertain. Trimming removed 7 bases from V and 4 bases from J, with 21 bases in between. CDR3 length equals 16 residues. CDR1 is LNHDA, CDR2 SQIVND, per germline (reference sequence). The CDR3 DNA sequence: TGTGCCAGTACCCCATCTCTCTGGAGTAGGGCAGATACGCAGTATTTT. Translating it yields CASTPSLWSRADTQYF.

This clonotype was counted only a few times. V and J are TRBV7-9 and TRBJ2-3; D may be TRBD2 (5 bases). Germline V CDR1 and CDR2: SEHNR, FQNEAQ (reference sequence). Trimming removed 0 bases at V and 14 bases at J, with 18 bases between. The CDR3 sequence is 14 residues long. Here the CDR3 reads CASSLAGEGRVGYF. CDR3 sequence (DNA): TGTGCCAGCAGCTTAGCGGGAGAAGGACGCGTCGGGTATTTT.

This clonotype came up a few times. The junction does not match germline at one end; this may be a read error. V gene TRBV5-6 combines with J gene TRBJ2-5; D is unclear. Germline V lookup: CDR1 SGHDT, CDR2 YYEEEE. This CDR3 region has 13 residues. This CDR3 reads CAISLGWLETQYF. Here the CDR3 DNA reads TGTGCCATCAGCCTGGGGTGGTTAGAGACCCAGTACTTC.

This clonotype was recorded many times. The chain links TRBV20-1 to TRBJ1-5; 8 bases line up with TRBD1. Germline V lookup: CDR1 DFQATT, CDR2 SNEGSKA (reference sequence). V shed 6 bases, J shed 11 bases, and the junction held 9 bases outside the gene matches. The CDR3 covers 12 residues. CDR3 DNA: TGCAGTGCAAACGGACAGGGTTTGTCCCAGCATTTT. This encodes CSANGQGLSQHF.

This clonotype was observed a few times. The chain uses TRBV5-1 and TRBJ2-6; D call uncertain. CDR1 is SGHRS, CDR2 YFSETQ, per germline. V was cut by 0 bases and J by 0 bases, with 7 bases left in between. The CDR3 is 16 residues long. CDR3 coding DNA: TGCGCCAGCAGCTTGGGACCCCCCTCTGGGGCCAACGTCCTGACTTTC. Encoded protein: CASSLGPPSGANVLTF.

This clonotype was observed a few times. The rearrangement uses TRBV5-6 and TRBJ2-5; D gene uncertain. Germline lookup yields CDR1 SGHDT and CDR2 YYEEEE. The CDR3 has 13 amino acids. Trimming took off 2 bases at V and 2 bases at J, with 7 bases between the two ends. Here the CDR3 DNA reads TGTGCCAGCAGCTTAGGCACACAAGAGACCCAGTACTTC. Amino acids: CASSLGTQETQYF.

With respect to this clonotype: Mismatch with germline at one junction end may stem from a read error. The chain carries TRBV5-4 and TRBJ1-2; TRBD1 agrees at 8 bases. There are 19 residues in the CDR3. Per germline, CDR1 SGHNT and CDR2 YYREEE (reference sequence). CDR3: CASSLSRPGQAGYNYGYIF. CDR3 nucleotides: TGTGCCAGCAGCTTGTCACGGCCGGGACAGGCGGGCTATAACTATGGCTACATCTTC.

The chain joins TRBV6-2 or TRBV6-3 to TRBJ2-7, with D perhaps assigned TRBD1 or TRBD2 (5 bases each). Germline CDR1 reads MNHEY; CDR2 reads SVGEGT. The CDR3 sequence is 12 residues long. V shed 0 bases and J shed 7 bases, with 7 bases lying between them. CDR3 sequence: CASSYSGREQYF. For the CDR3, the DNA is TGTGCCAGCAGTTACTCGGGACGGGAGCAGTACTTC.

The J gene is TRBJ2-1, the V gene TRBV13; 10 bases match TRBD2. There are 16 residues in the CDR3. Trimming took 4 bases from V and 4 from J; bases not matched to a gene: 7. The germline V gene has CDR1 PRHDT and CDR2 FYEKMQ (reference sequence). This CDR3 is CASSYLLAGVYNEQFF. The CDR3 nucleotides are TGTGCCAGCAGCTACCTTCTAGCGGGAGTGTACAATGAGCAGTTCTTC.